This T cell receptor (beta chain) stems from a study of T cell repertoires and Cas9 in healthy adults. Overall study: Multi-effector potency, cytotoxicity and lineage were assessed in SpCas9-reactive CD4 and CD8 T cells.

The table came from immunoSEQ multiplex PCR; TCRdb's copy has only in-frame clones and leaves some out. The repertoire holds about 22,000 clones, about 89% seen once, with about 1.6% in the top ten. The CDR3 runs 19 residues. Germline CDR1 is MNHGY and CDR2 is SAAAGT. V was shortened by 0 bases and J by 12 bases, with 30 bases between the two germline ends. What was sequenced was CD4+ effector T cells (CD127+, CD25-, CD137-, CD154-) from PBMCs; culture status not recorded. This receptor was identified in a human donor in good health. The gene calls are TRBV6-8 and TRBJ2-1, with a possible D match to TRBD1 (6 bases). The CDR3 DNA reads as TGTGCCAGCAGTTACTCGAACAGGGTCAGCGGCCACTACTTGCGTCGGCAGTTCTTC. Translating it yields CASSYSNRVSGHYLRRQFF.